Following are 13 T cell receptor beta chains from one sample sequenced in a study of Ad26.COV2.S vaccination and SARS-CoV-2 variants (dated by TCRdb to 2020 to 2023). The library was built by means of the immunoSEQ multiplex PCR assay. In TCRdb, the immuneACCESS table is reduced to in-frame sequences with V and J assigned. These tables do not hold every clone; where another copy was compared, an unresolved V gene accounts for under half, and the others remain unexplained. Across this sample there are 440,000 or so clones, with about 90% seen only once. Jointly, the top ten make up roughly 3.9% of the sample. This sample's treatment or condition label indicates: roughly 18 received Ad26.COV2.S at low or high dose, single or two shots; 5 received placebo; per-sample allocation not given. Repertoires of vaccine and placebo recipients were sequenced from samples collected on day 63 after the first injection.

Source: peripheral blood, taken in a trial of Ad26.COV2.S vaccine versus placebo. Source of these receptors: a person aged 18-65 years who received the Ad26.COV2.S COVID-19 vaccine or a placebo.

This clone was seen only once. The chain employs TRBV6-2 or TRBV6-3 and TRBJ2-5; 10 nucleotides line up with TRBD2. This CDR3 region has 16 residues. Losses at the gene ends were 2 bases for V and 2 bases for J; bases not matched to a gene: 5. Per germline, CDR1 MNHEY and CDR2 SVGEGT. DNA for the CDR3: TGTGCCAGCAGTTACCGAACTAGCGGGAAACAAGAGACCCAGTACTTC. Its protein is CASSYRTSGKQETQYF.

The chain recombines TRBV27 with TRBJ2-1; D is perhaps TRBD2 (6 bases). V lost 6 bases, J lost 7 bases, and 19 bases lay in between. Per the germline V gene, CDR1 is MNHEY and CDR2 is SMNVEV (reference sequence). This CDR3 contains 15 residues. The CDR3 coding sequence is TGTGCCAGCAGACCTGGGGGGACCCACAGAAATGAGCAGTTCTTC. Translation: CASRPGGTHRNEQFF.

This sequence joins TRBV25-1 and TRBJ2-1; 9 bases align to TRBD1. V lost 7 bases and J lost 7; bases outside the gene matches: 11. This CDR3 is 15 amino acids long. Germline CDR1 and CDR2: MGHDK and SYGVNS. Here the CDR3 DNA reads TGTGCCAGCACACCCGCGGGACAGGGTCTGAATGAGCAGTTCTTC. Encoded protein: CASTPAGQGLNEQFF.

This rearrangement joins TRBV3-1 (or the pseudogene TRBV3-2) to TRBJ1-6; D not certain. The V end lost 4 bases, the J end lost 4 bases, and 5 bases lay between the germline ends. There are 13 residues in the CDR3. Germline assignment: CDR1 LGHDT and CDR2 YNNKEL (reference sequence). The CDR3 DNA follows: TGTGCCAGCAGCCCCGAATATAATTCACCCCTCCACTTT. It translates to CASSPEYNSPLHF.

The rearrangement links TRBV28 to TRBJ1-1; D perhaps matches TRBD1 (6 bases). V lost 6 bases to trimming and J lost 8 bases, with 13 bases between them. The CDR3 spans 12 residues. The germline V gene encodes CDR1 MDHEN and CDR2 SYDVKM. DNA for the CDR3: TGTGCCAGCAGGGAGGGGGTGACAGAAGCTTTCTTT. Its translation: CASREGVTEAFF.

This rearrangement joins TRBV18 to TRBJ2-7; D gene uncertain. V lost 3 bases to trimming and J lost 3 bases, with 3 bases between them. Germline assignment: CDR1 KGHSH and CDR2 LQKENI. The CDR3 consists of 11 residues. CDR3 nucleotides: TGTGCCAGCTCACCCATCTACGAGCAGTACTTC. Translating it yields CASSPIYEQYF.

The chain carries TRBV7-3 and TRBJ2-1; possible D gene TRBD2, 5 bases. The CDR3 is 16 amino acids. Deletions cut 5 bases from V and 0 bases from J, with 14 bases between. Germline assignment: CDR1 SGHTA and CDR2 FQGTGA. This CDR3 is CASSPTNGNSYNEQFF. The CDR3 region has the DNA TGTGCCAGCAGCCCCACGAACGGGAACTCCTACAATGAGCAGTTCTTC.

Regarding this clone: Other nucleotide sequences from this sample produce the same CDR3. V gene TRBV3-1 (or the pseudogene TRBV3-2) combines with J gene TRBJ1-2; the match to TRBD1 covers 10 bases. The CDR3 extends over 14 amino acids. Trimming removed 4 bases from V and 3 bases from J; junction bases left unmatched: 2. CDR1 and CDR2 (germline): LGHDT, YNNKEL (reference sequence). This CDR3 is CASSLGQGDYGYTF. The CDR3 DNA follows: TGTGCCAGCAGCCTCGGACAGGGGGACTATGGCTACACCTTC.

CDR3 residues: CASSNGLAGGDGELFF. The CDR3 DNA reads TGTGCCAGCAGCAACGGACTAGCGGGAGGGGATGGGGAGCTGTTTTTT. V usage is TRBV21-1 and J usage is TRBJ2-2; the DNA was not compared with TRBD2, the D call given in the table. TRBV21-1 is shown as a pseudogene. This CDR3 region has 16 residues.

The chain joins TRBV10-1 to TRBJ2-5; 7 bases match TRBD2. The V gene end was trimmed by 4 bases and the J gene end by 4 bases; junction bases not matched to a gene: 6. Germline V CDR1 and CDR2: WNHNN, SYGVQD (reference sequence). The CDR3 is made up of 14 amino acids. The DNA of the CDR3 is TGCGCCAGCAGTGTGAACGGGAGGTTAGAGACCCAGTACTTC. Protein sequence: CASSVNGRLETQYF.

In its sample, this clone was seen a few times. V gene TRBV18 combines with J gene TRBJ2-1; 12 nucleotides match TRBD2. This CDR3 is 16 amino acids long. CDR1 is KGHSH and CDR2 is LQKENI in the germline V gene. V lost 2 bases to trimming and J lost 7 bases; unmatched junction nucleotides: 6. CDR3 sequence: CASSPRLAGGINEQFF. CDR3 DNA: TGTGCCAGCTCACCAAGGCTAGCGGGAGGGATAAATGAGCAGTTCTTC.

The chain links TRBV3-1 (or the pseudogene TRBV3-2) to TRBJ1-3, with D perhaps matching TRBD1 (5 bases). In germline, CDR1 is LGHDT, CDR2 YNNKEL (reference sequence). The CDR3 is 20 amino acids. The V and J ends lost 3 bases and 0 bases respectively, with 24 bases between them. In nucleotides, the CDR3 is TGTGCCAGCAGCCACCACGCAAGACCTAAGACAGACCACTCTGGAAACACCATATATTTT. Amino acids: CASSHHARPKTDHSGNTIYF.

V is TRBV9 and J is TRBJ1-6, with D uncertain. Germline assignment: CDR1 SGDLS and CDR2 YYNGEE. The CDR3 extends over 15 amino acids. Trimming shortened V by 3 bases and J by 6 bases, and 13 bases separated the two germline ends. The CDR3 nucleotides are TGTGCCAGCAGCGGGATCGGAGGGAGTAATTCACCCCTCCACTTT. Amino acids: CASSGIGGSNSPLHF.